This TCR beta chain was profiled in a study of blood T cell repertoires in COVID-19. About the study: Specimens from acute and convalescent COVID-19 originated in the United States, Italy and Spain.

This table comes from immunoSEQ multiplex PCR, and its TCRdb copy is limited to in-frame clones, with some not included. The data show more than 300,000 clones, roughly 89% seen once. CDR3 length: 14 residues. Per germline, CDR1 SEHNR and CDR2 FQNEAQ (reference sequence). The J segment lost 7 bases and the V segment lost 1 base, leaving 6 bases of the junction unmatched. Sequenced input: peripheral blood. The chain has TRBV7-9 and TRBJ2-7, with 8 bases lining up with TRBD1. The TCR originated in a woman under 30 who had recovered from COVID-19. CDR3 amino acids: CASSLGAQGAEQYV. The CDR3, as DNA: TGTGCCAGCAGCTTAGGGGCTCAGGGGGCTGAGCAGTACGTC.